The next 17 T cell receptor beta chains were all read from a single sample in a study of early T cells in non-severe SARS-CoV-2 infection (dated by TCRdb to about 2021). Library preparation employed 5' RACE. The listed sequencing device is NextSeq 500. The public reads were reprocessed in TCRdb via fastp at Q25 and MiXCR, keeping in-frame beta chains. Entries that share a CDR3 protein sequence are merged under the most common genes and DNA. Here the sample has roughly 75,000 distinct CDR3 sequences; 8.5% to 10% occur a single time. Approximately 4.8% of the sample belongs to the ten largest clones. Sequences were obtained from whole blood. Source of these receptors: an adult who was a healthcare worker with PCR-confirmed SARS-CoV-2 infection or an uninfected control (not recorded which).

This clonotype was picked up a small number of times. This rearrangement joins TRBV10-3 to TRBJ2-5; 9 bases align to TRBD1. This CDR3 region has 17 residues. The germline CDR1 and CDR2 sequences are ENHRY and SYGVKD. J gave up 6 bases and V 0 bases, and 11 bases lay outside the gene matches. CDR3 sequence: CAISESAGTGLVKTQYF. The CDR3 DNA follows: TGTGCCATCAGTGAGTCAGCGGGGACAGGGCTCGTCAAGACCCAGTACTTC.

The rearrangement joins TRBV5-1 to TRBJ2-1, with a possible D match to TRBD1 (5 bases). Germline V gene lookup returns CDR1 SGHRS and CDR2 YFSETQ. The V and J ends lost 0 bases and 2 bases respectively, with 9 bases between them. This CDR3 contains 15 residues. As DNA, the CDR3 is TGCGCCAGCAGCTTGGGGGGCTCGACCTACAATGAGCAGTTCTTC. Protein sequence: CASSLGGSTYNEQFF.

The chain recombines TRBV7-2 with TRBJ1-1; D is unclear. Germline V gives CDR1 SGHTA, CDR2 FQGNSA. The CDR3 is 16 residues long. V lost 5 bases, J lost 3 bases, and 19 bases lay in between. CDR3 sequence reads: CASSPHRGVLYTEAFF. In nucleotides, the CDR3 is TGTGCCAGCAGCCCCCATAGAGGAGTTCTTTACACTGAAGCTTTCTTT.

The chain links TRBV20-1 to TRBJ2-1, with 11 bases lining up with TRBD2. The CDR3 is 14 residues long. Germline CDR1 and CDR2: DFQATT and SNEGSKA (reference sequence). Germline trimming cut 5 bases from V and 7 bases from J; bases unmatched to any gene: 7. CDR3 loop: CSALSGRASNEQFF. The CDR3 bases are TGCAGTGCTCTTAGCGGGAGGGCCTCGAATGAGCAGTTCTTC.

In its sample, this clonotype was seen many times. CDR3 protein: CASRSRLAGVQEQYF. CDR3 nucleotides: TGTGCCAGCCGATCCAGACTAGCGGGAGTGCAGGAGCAGTACTTC. The V call is TRBV27, the J call TRBJ2-7, with 12 bases that match TRBD2. The CDR3 sequence is 15 residues long. The germline CDR1 and CDR2 sequences are MNHEY and SMNVEV (reference sequence). Trimming at V came to 8 bases and at J to 7 bases, leaving 12 bases not matched to a gene.

In its sample, this clonotype was seen many times. The J gene is TRBJ2-5, the V gene TRBV6-5; D is possibly TRBD2 (5 bases). The CDR3 consists of 13 residues. In germline, CDR1 is MNHEY, CDR2 SVGAGI. V lost 4 bases and J lost 5, with 11 bases in between. In DNA form, the CDR3 reads TGTGCCAGCAGTTCTTTGGGGAGTGAGACCCAGTACTTC. Its protein is CASSSLGSETQYF.

This clonotype appeared a few times. The V gene is TRBV30, the J gene TRBJ1-2, with D unresolved. The CDR3 has 12 residues. The germline gives CDR1 GTSNPN, CDR2 SVGIG (reference sequence). The V and J ends lost 3 bases and 4 bases respectively, with 9 bases between them. The CDR3 bases are TGTGCCTGGAGAAGGGCCCGCTATGGCTACACCTTC. As protein: CAWRRARYGYTF.

The sample holds many counts of this clonotype. The chain carries TRBV12-3 or TRBV12-4 and TRBJ1-6; D not resolved. The CDR3 extends over 14 amino acids. V shed 5 bases and J shed 7 bases, with 12 bases lying between them. As DNA, the CDR3 is TGTGCCAGCAGTCTTAATGACGCGAATTCACCCCTCCACTTT. Its protein product is CASSLNDANSPLHF.

This clonotype was counted a few times. V is TRBV24-1 and J is TRBJ1-5, with unresolved D. Looked up from germline, CDR1 is KGHDR and CDR2 is SFDVKD. Trimming pared 7 bases from V and 3 bases from J, leaving 12 bases between. This CDR3 is built from 14 residues. The CDR3 is CATSTEQSNQPQHF. As DNA, the CDR3 is TGTGCCACCAGCACGGAACAGTCCAATCAGCCCCAGCATTTT.

This clonotype appeared many times. The V call is TRBV18, the J call TRBJ1-4; D is perhaps TRBD1 (5 bases). There are 16 residues in the CDR3. Germline-derived CDR1 and CDR2 are KGHSH and LQKENI. V gave up 3 bases and J gave up 7 bases, with 18 bases separating them. CDR3 nucleotide sequence: TGTGCCAGCTCACCCTCCGCTTGGGGAAGGGGTGAAAAACTGTTTTTT. It specifies CASSPSAWGRGEKLFF.

The table lists this clonotype with many counts. The chain links TRBV28 to TRBJ2-7; TRBD2 is a possible D gene (5 bases). Germline values: CDR1 MDHEN, CDR2 SYDVKM. The length of the CDR3 is 11 residues. Trimming left V 8 bases short and J 1 base short, with 6 bases between. The CDR3 is CASQRSYEQYF. In DNA, the CDR3 is TGTGCCAGCCAGCGGTCCTACGAGCAGTACTTC. The variable domain in full, with the rest retrieved from reference TRBV28 and TRBJ2-7, is DVKVTQSSRYLVKRTGEKVFLECVQDMDHENMFWYRQDPGLGLRLIYFSYDVKMKEKGDIPEGYSVSREKKERFSLILESASTNQTSMYLCASQRSYEQYFGPGTRLTVT.

This clonotype occurred many times. V and J are TRBV6-5 and TRBJ2-4; no reliable D call. The germline V gene has CDR1 MNHEY and CDR2 SVGAGI. V lost 8 bases, J lost 0 bases, and 20 bases lay in between. The length of the CDR3 is 17 residues. CDR3 DNA sequence: TGTGCCAGCGTTATTCCCCCCGAAAGAGGAGCCAAAAACATTCAGTACTTC. It encodes CASVIPPERGAKNIQYF.

This clonotype was picked up many times. The chain joins TRBV5-1 to TRBJ2-7; D gene uncertain. The CDR3 covers 13 residues. V was shortened by 0 bases and J by 3 bases, with 7 bases between the two germline ends. The germline gives CDR1 SGHRS, CDR2 YFSETQ. The CDR3 sequence is CASSLAAYYEQYF. The CDR3 coding sequence is TGCGCCAGCAGCTTGGCAGCTTACTACGAGCAGTACTTC.

There are many counts of this clonotype. The chain recombines TRBV14 with TRBJ1-3; 7 positions match TRBD1. Unmatched junction bases numbered 5, after V lost 4 bases and J lost 5 bases. CDR3 length: 14 residues. Germline V gives CDR1 SGHDN, CDR2 FVKESK. DNA of the CDR3: TGTGCCAGCAGCCCCCGACAGGGCAGAAACACCATATATTTT. It codes for CASSPRQGRNTIYF. Combining the CDR3 with reference TRBV14 and TRBJ1-3 gives the whole variable domain EAGVTQFPSHSVIEKGQTVTLRCDPISGHDNLYWYRRVMGKEIKFLLHFVKESKQDESGMPNNRFLAERTGGTYSTLKVQPAELEDSGVYFCASSPRQGRNTIYFGEGSWLTVV.

This clonotype was counted at least ten times. The V gene is TRBV18, the J gene TRBJ2-3, with 7 bases that match TRBD1. CDR1 and CDR2 (germline): KGHSH, LQKENI. Unmatched junction bases numbered 3, after V lost 3 bases and J lost 0 bases. The CDR3 length is 15 residues. For the CDR3, the DNA is TGTGCCAGCTCACCGGACAGGACTAGCACAGATACGCAGTATTTT. It is translated as CASSPDRTSTDTQYF.

This clonotype was counted many times. The rearrangement links TRBV7-9 to TRBJ1-1; maybe TRBD1 (6 bases). The ends were cut back, 5 bases at V and 5 bases at J, with 9 bases in the middle. The CDR3 is 12 amino acids. The germline CDR1 and CDR2 sequences are SEHNR and FQNEAQ (reference sequence). The CDR3 here is CASSRQATEAFF. DNA for the CDR3: TGTGCCAGCAGCCGACAGGCAACTGAAGCTTTCTTT. Filled out from reference TRBV7-9 and TRBJ1-1, the complete variable domain reads DTGVSQNPRHKITKRGQNVTFRCDPISEHNRLYWYRQTLGQGPEFLTYFQNEAQLEKSRLLSDRFSAERPKGSFSTLEIQRTEQGDSAMYLCASSRQATEAFFGQGTRLTVV.

The chain joins TRBV27 to TRBJ2-1; TRBD2 matches at 9 bases. The germline gives CDR1 MNHEY, CDR2 SMNVEV (reference sequence). Trimming removed 0 bases from V and 8 bases from J; junction bases left unmatched: 5. There are 15 residues in the CDR3. The CDR3 loop reads CASSLSSGSWDEQFF. The DNA for the CDR3 is TGTGCCAGCAGTTTATCTAGCGGGAGTTGGGATGAGCAGTTCTTC.